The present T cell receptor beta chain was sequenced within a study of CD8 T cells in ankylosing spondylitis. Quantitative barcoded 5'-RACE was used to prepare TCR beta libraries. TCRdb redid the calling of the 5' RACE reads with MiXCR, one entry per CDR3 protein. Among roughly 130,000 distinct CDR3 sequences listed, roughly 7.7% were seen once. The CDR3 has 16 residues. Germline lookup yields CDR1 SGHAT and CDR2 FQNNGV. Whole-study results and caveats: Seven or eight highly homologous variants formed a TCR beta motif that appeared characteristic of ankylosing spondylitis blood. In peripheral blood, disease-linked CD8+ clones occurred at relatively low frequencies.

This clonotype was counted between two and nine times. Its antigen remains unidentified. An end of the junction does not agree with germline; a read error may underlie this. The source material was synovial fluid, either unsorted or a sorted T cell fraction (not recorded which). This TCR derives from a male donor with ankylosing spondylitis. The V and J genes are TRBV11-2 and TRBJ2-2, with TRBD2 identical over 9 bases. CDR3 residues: CASSPYARGGTGELFF. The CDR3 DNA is TGTGCTAGCAGCCCCTACGCGCGGGGGGGCACCGGGGAGCTGTTTTTT.